This T cell receptor beta chain was retrieved from a study of T cell repertoires in cytomegalovirus infection. Study-wide context: Epitope selection comprised recently identified HLA-C-restricted CMV epitopes and well-studied HLA-B-restricted CMV epitopes. The public TCR beta signatures pointed to both CMV infection and matching HLA type.

One entry per CDR3 protein, called by TCRdb with MiXCR from the reads. Seen here are approximately 590,000 distinct CDR3 sequences, about 40% observed once, and the top ten hold around 48%. Overall study findings and caveats: Based on cumulative public TCR beta family frequency, carriers of CMV plus the relevant HLA were identified.

The CDR3 runs to 23 residues. Germline CDR1 SGDLS, CDR2 YYNGEE. To note about this clonotype: What it binds is unknown. Its ends do not fully match the called genes, so a read error is possible.

The receptor comes from a human donor in good health (CMV status not recorded). Some clones in this sample may be carry-over from other donors' samples. V and J are TRBV9 and TRBJ1-3; a weak D match, TRBD1 (5 bases). The sample in question was cultured PBMCs, obtained from culture after CMV antigen stimulation. The CDR3, as DNA: TGTGCCAGCAGCGTAGTATCCGCAGGGCCAACGTGGAAAAGTTTGGACACCCGGGGCACCATATGTTTT. Its protein is CASSVVSAGPTWKSLDTRGTICF.